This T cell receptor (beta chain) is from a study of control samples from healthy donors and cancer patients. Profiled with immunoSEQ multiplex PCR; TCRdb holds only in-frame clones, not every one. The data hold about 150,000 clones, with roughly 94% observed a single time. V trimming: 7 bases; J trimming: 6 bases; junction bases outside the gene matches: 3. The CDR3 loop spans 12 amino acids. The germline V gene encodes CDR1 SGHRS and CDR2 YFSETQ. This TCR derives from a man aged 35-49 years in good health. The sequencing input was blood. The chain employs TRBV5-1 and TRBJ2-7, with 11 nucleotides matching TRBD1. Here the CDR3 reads CASSGQGVEQYF. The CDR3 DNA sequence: TGCGCCAGCTCGGGACAGGGGGTCGAGCAGTACTTC.